This T cell receptor beta chain was observed in a study of blood T cells in healthy people across ages. Russia was home to the donors, healthy Caucasian individuals aged roughly 6 to 95. Extraction yielded at least 6 micrograms of total RNA per sample. This clonotype was counted a few times. The V gene lost 6 bases and the J gene lost 5 bases, with 10 bases spanning the gap. This CDR3 has 12 amino acids. Germline CDR1 reads LNHDA; CDR2 reads SQIVND (reference sequence). Primed by a sample-barcoded 5' primer and a J-beta primer mix, a second PCR proceeded for 7 to 11 cycles. A tag from a template-switch adaptor with 12 random nucleotides marked each cDNA molecule. Each CDR3 protein gets one entry after TCRdb re-called the 5' RACE reads with MiXCR. The table has 800,000 to 950,000 distinct CDR3 sequences, about 37% seen once; the top ten hold 10% to 15%.

The sequence was obtained from a man younger than 35 in good health. J is TRBJ1-1 and V is TRBV19; tentative D call: TRBD1 (5 bases). Specimen: blood. The CDR3 nucleotides read TGTGCCAGTAGCCTTGGGACGACTGAAGCTTTCTTT. Its translation is CASSLGTTEAFF.